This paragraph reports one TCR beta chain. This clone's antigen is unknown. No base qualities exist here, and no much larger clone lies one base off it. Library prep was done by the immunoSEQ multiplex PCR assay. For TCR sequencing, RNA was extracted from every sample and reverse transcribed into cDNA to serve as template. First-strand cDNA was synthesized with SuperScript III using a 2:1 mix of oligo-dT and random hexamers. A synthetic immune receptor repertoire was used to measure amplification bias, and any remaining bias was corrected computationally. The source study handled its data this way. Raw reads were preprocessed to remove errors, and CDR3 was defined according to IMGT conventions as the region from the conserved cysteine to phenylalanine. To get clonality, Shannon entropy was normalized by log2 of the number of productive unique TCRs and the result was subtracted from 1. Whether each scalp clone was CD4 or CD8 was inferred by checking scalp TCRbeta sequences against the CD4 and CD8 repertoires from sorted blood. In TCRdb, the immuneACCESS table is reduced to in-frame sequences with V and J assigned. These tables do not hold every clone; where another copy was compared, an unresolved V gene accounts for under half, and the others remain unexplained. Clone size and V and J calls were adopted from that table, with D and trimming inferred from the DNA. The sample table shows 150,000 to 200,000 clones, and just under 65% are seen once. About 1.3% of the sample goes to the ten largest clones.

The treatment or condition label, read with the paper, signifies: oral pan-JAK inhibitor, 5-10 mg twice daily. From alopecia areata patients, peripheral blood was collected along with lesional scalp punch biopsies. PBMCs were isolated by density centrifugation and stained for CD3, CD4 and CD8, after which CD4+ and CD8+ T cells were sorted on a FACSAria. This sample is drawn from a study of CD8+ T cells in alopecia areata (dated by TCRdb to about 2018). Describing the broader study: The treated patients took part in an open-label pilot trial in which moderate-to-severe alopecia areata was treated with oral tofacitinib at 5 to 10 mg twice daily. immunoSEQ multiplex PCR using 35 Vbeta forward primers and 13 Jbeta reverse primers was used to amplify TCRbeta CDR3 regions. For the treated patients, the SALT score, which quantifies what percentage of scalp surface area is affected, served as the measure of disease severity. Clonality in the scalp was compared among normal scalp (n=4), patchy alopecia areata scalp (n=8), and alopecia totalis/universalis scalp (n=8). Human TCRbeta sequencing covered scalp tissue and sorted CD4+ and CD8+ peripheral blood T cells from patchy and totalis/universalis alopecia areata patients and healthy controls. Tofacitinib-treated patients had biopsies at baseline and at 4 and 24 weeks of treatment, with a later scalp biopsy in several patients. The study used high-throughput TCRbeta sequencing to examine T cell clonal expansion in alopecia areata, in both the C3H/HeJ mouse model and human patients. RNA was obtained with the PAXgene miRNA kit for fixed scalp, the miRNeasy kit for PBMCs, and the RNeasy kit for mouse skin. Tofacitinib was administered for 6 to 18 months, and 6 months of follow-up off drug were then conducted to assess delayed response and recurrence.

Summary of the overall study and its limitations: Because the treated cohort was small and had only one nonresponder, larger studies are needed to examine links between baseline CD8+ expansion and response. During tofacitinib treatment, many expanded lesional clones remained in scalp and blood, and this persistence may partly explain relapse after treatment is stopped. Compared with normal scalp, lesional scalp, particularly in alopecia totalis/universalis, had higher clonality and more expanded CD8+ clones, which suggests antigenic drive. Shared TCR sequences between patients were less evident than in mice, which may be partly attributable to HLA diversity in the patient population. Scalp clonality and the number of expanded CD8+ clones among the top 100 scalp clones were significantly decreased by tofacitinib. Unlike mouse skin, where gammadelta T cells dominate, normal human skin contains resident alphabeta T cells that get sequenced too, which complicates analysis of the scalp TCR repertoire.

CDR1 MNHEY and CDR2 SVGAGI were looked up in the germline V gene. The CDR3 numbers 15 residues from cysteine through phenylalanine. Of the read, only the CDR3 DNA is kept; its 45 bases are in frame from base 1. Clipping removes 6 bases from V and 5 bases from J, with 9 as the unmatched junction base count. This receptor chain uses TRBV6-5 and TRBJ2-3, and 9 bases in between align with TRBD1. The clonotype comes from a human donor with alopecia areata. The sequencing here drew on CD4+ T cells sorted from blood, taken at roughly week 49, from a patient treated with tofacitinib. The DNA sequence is TGTGCCAGCAGGGCGACACAGGGGGCAGGAGATACGCAGTATTTT. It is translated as CASRATQGAGDTQYF.